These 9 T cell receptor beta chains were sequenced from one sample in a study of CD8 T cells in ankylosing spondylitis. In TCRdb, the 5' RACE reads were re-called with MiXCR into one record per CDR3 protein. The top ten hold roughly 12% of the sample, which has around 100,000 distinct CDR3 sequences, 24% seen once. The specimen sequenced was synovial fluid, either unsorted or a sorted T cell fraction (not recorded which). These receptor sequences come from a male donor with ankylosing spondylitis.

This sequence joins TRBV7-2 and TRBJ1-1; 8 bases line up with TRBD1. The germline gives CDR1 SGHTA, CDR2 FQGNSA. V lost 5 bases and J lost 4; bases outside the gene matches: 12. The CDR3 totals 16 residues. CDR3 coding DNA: TGTGCCAGCAGCCTGAGAGGACAGGGAACGGCCACTGAAGCTTTCTTT. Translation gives CASSLRGQGTATEAFF.

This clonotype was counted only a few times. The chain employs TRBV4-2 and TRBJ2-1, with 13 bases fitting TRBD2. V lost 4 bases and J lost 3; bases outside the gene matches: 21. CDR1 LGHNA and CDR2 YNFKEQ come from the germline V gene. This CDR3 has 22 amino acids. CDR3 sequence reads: CASSPLGAVGTSGRALYNEQFF. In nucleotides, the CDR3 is TGTGCCAGCAGCCCCCTGGGGGCGGTGGGAACTAGCGGGAGGGCCCTCTACAATGAGCAGTTCTTC.

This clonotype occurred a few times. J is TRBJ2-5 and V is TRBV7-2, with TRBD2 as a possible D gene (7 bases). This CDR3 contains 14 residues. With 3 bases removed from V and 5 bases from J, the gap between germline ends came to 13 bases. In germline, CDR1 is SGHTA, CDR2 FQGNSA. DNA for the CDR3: TGTGCCAGCAGCTTGAGTGGGAGGGGGGAGACCCAGTACTTC. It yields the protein CASSLSGRGETQYF.

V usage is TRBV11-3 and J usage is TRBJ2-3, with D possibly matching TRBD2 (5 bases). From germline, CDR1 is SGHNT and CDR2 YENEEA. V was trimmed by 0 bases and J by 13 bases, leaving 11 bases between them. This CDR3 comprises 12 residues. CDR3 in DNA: TGTGCCAGCAGCTTAGAAGGTTTGAGGGAGTATTTT. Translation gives CASSLEGLREYF.

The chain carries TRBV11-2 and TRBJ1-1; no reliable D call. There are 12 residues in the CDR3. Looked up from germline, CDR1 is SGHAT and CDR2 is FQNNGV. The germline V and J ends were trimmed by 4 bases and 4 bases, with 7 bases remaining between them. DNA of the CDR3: TGTGCCAGCAGCTGGTCTGGCACTGAAGCTTTCTTT. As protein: CASSWSGTEAFF.

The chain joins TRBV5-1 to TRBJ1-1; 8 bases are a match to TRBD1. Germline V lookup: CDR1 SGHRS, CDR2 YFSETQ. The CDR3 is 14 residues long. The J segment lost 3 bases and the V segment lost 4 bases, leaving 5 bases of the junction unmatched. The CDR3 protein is CASSSGQGYTEAFF. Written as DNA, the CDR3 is TGCGCCAGCAGCAGTGGACAGGGCTACACTGAAGCTTTCTTT.

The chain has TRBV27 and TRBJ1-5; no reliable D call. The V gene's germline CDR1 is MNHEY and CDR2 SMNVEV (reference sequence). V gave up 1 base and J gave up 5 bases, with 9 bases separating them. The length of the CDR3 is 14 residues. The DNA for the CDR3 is TGTGCCAGCAGTTTATTAGGGCTGGATCAGCCCCAGCATTTT. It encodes CASSLLGLDQPQHF.

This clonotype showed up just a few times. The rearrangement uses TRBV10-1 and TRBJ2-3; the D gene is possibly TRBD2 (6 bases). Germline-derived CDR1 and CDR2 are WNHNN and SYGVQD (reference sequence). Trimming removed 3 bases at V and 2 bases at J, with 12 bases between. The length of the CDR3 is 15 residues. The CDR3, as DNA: TGCGCCAGCAGTGATCCCGGGAGCGCCACAGATACGCAGTATTTT. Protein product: CASSDPGSATDTQYF.

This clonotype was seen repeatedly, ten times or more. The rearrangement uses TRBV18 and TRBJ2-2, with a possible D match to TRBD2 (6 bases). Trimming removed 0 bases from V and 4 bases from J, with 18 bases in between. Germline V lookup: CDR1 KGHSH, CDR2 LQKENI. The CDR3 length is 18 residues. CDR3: CASSPPPMGGRITGELFF. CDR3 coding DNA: TGTGCCAGCTCACCACCTCCCATGGGGGGAAGAATCACCGGGGAGCTGTTTTTT.